The rows below give T cell receptor beta chains drawn from one sample of a study of T cells after yellow fever vaccination. TCRdb re-analysed the 5' RACE reads in MiXCR, keeping a single row per CDR3 protein. The repertoire holds under 700,000 distinct CDR3 sequences, less than 20% seen once, with around a sixth in the top ten. The input for sequencing was PBMCs, taken 4 to 6 days after the first yellow fever vaccination. The receptors originated from a man younger than 35 who received the YFV17D yellow fever vaccine. Each CDR3 is given with its conserved first and last residue. D genes are given only for firm matches. Not every row has a clone size; where given, it reads once, few, many or a size class.

j_call,cdr3_length,d_call,v_call,clone_size,cdr3_aa,cdr3_nt
TRBJ2-2,18,NA,TRBV4-1,once,CASSQDHDRNFGPGELFF,TGCGCCAGCAGCCAAGATCACGATCGTAACTTTGGACCCGGGGAGCTGTTTTTT
TRBJ2-3,14,NA,TRBV11-2,few,CASSRDQGTDTQYF,TGTGCCAGCAGCAGAGATCAAGGCACAGATACGCAGTATTTT
TRBJ1-4,14,NA,TRBV7-9,NA,CASSPDSFNEKLFF,TGTGCCAGCAGCCCGGACAGCTTCAATGAAAAACTGTTTTTT
TRBJ2-2,14,NA,TRBV3-1,many,CASSQVGNTGELFF,TGTGCCAGCAGCCAAGTGGGAAACACCGGGGAGCTGTTTTTT
TRBJ2-2,15,TRBD1,TRBV10-3,NA,CAIKPGTGNTGELFF,TGTGCCATTAAACCCGGGACAGGGAACACCGGGGAGCTGTTTTTT
TRBJ2-2,12,TRBD1,TRBV12-3/TRBV12-4,few,CASLQGAGELFF,TGTGCCAGCTTACAGGGGGCCGGGGAGCTGTTTTTT
TRBJ2-1,12,TRBD2,TRBV5-1,NA,CASSTGLAEQFF,TGCGCCAGCAGCACCGGACTAGCGGAGCAGTTCTTC
TRBJ2-5,15,TRBD2,TRBV20-1,NA,CSASPGTSGEETQYF,TGCAGTGCTAGTCCCGGGACTAGCGGCGAAGAGACCCAGTACTTC
TRBJ2-5,17,NA,TRBV4-3,few,CASSQVAKGPQQETQYF,TGCGCCAGCAGCCAAGTTGCGAAGGGGCCACAGCAAGAGACCCAGTACTTC
TRBJ1-2,15,NA,TRBV3-1,few,CASSPRDFYLYGYTF,TGTGCCAGCAGCCCGAGGGACTTCTACTTATATGGCTACACCTTC
TRBJ1-5,13,TRBD1,TRBV20-1,NA,CSAWTGFNQPQHF,TGCAGTGCCTGGACAGGGTTCAATCAGCCCCAGCATTTT
TRBJ2-1,15,NA,TRBV9,few,CASSVEAGRGDEQFF,TGTGCCAGCAGCGTAGAGGCGGGGCGGGGCGATGAGCAGTTCTTC
TRBJ2-1,15,NA,TRBV4-2,NA,CASSQGGGTYNEQFF,TGTGCCAGCAGCCAAGGAGGGGGGACCTACAATGAGCAGTTCTTC
TRBJ1-4,14,NA,TRBV5-5,many,CASRGGATNEKLFF,TGTGCCTCGAGGGGTGGGGCAACTAATGAAAAACTGTTTTTT
TRBJ1-1,15,NA,TRBV5-1,NA,CASSPLPGADTEAFF,TGCGCCAGCAGCCCGCTCCCAGGGGCGGACACTGAAGCTTTCTTT
TRBJ1-2,12,NA,TRBV10-3,few,CAINSRGSGYTF,TGTGCCATCAATAGCAGGGGTTCTGGCTACACCTTC
TRBJ1-1,16,TRBD1,TRBV5-1,NA,CASSLVGTGGYTEAFF,TGCGCCAGCAGCTTAGTGGGGACAGGGGGTTACACTGAAGCTTTCTTT
TRBJ2-7,12,NA,TRBV5-6,many,CASSLLGSEQYF,TGTGCCAGCAGCTTGTTGGGAAGTGAGCAGTACTTC
TRBJ2-1,16,NA,TRBV7-3,NA,CASSSPSAGVYNEQFF,TGTGCCAGCAGCTCCCCTTCGGCAGGTGTCTACAATGAGCAGTTCTTC
TRBJ2-3,14,TRBD1,TRBV29-1,few,CSAVEGTGALQQYF,TGCAGCGCCGTCGAAGGCACAGGGGCCCTTCAACAGTATTTT
TRBJ1-5,17,NA,TRBV20-1,NA,CSARRDRRLISNQPQHF,TGCAGTGCTCGCCGGGACCGTCGACTTATCAGCAATCAGCCCCAGCATTTT
TRBJ2-3,16,TRBD2,TRBV6-1,few,CASRGTSLSRTDTQYF,TGTGCCAGCAGGGGGACTAGCTTATCCCGCACAGATACGCAGTATTTT
TRBJ2-2,14,NA,TRBV7-2,NA,CASSSRRGAGELFF,TGTGCCAGCAGCTCCAGGAGGGGGGCCGGGGAGCTGTTTTTT
TRBJ2-3,14,NA,TRBV7-2,many,CASSQTGTTDTQYF,TGTGCCAGCAGCCAGACGGGGACCACAGATACGCAGTATTTT
TRBJ2-1,17,NA,TRBV5-1,NA,CASSHLGMRLEGNEQFF,TGCGCCAGCAGCCACCTCGGTATGCGACTAGAGGGCAATGAGCAGTTCTTC
TRBJ2-1,13,NA,TRBV7-9,NA,CASRTEGGNEQFF,TGTGCCAGCAGAACGGAGGGGGGCAATGAGCAGTTCTTC
TRBJ2-3,15,NA,TRBV5-1,few,CASSSSFGGTDTQYF,TGCGCCAGCAGCTCTTCTTTCGGCGGCACAGATACGCAGTATTTT
TRBJ1-5,15,TRBD1,TRBV20-1,few,CSADPPGQGSQPQHF,TGCAGTGCTGACCCCCCGGGACAGGGAAGCCAGCCCCAGCATTTT
TRBJ1-5,15,TRBD1,TRBV20-1,few,CSARAGQGLGQPQHF,TGCAGTGCTAGAGCCGGACAGGGTTTGGGTCAGCCCCAGCATTTT
TRBJ2-3,11,NA,TRBV7-9,NA,CASSLWGVTYF,TGTGCCAGCAGCTTATGGGGGGTTACGTATTTT
TRBJ1-6,15,TRBD1,TRBV5-1,few,CASSSGQGANSPLHF,TGCGCCAGCAGCTCCGGACAGGGCGCAAATTCACCCCTCCACTTT
TRBJ2-5,11,NA,TRBV3-1,few,CATIGLETQYF,TGTGCCACAATAGGTCTGGAGACCCAGTACTTC
TRBJ1-2,17,NA,TRBV3-1,NA,CASSQGTGVWDTYGYTF,TGTGCCAGCAGCCAAGGGACCGGAGTTTGGGACACCTATGGCTACACCTTC
TRBJ2-1,14,NA,TRBV4-3,NA,CASSQSRASDEQFF,TGCGCCAGCAGCCAGTCCAGGGCTTCGGATGAGCAGTTCTTC
TRBJ2-7,12,NA,TRBV10-3,many,CAIRKDQYEQYF,TGTGCCATCAGGAAGGACCAGTACGAGCAGTACTTC
TRBJ2-1,15,TRBD2,TRBV7-2,few,CASSPPGLTRNEQFF,TGTGCCAGCAGCCCTCCGGGACTAACAAGGAATGAGCAGTTCTTC
TRBJ1-1,12,NA,TRBV28,NA,CATSWGNTEAFF,TGTGCCACCTCGTGGGGGAACACTGAAGCTTTCTTT
TRBJ1-1,13,NA,TRBV14,NA,CASSGALNTEAFF,TGTGCCAGTAGTGGCGCTCTGAACACTGAAGCTTTCTTT
TRBJ1-5,17,NA,TRBV28,NA,CASSFNRVVAWSQPQHF,TGTGCCAGCAGTTTTAACAGGGTCGTTGCGTGGAGTCAGCCCCAGCATTTT
TRBJ1-3,16,NA,TRBV18,NA,CASSLAGQSSGNTIYF,TGTGCCAGCTCACTAGCCGGACAGAGCTCTGGAAACACCATATATTTT
TRBJ2-1,18,TRBD2,TRBV7-8,few,CASSPLTGGPPSYNEQFF,TGTGCCAGCAGCCCTTTAACGGGGGGGCCACCCTCCTACAATGAGCAGTTCTTC
TRBJ1-6,15,TRBD1,TRBV7-9,NA,CASSYYRDRNSPLHF,TGTGCCAGCAGCTACTACCGGGACAGAAATTCACCCCTCCACTTT
TRBJ2-7,13,NA,TRBV7-2,NA,CASSRRLSYEQYF,TGTGCCAGCAGCCGTCGTCTGAGCTACGAGCAGTACTTC
TRBJ2-5,15,NA,TRBV5-1,NA,CASSLSVGLRETQYF,TGCGCCAGCAGTTTGTCGGTAGGGTTGAGGGAGACCCAGTACTTC
TRBJ2-7,16,NA,TRBV11-2,few,CASSLELRQPAYEQYF,TGTGCCAGCAGCTTAGAACTCAGGCAGCCCGCGTACGAGCAGTACTTC
TRBJ2-3,16,TRBD2,TRBV7-2,few,CASSLLAGTNTDTQYF,TGTGCCAGCAGCTTACTAGCGGGGACGAACACAGATACGCAGTATTTT
TRBJ2-1,14,TRBD1,TRBV20-1,NA,CSASRGQGASEQFF,TGCAGTGCTAGCCGTGGGCAGGGGGCGTCTGAGCAGTTCTTC
TRBJ1-1,11,NA,TRBV7-3,few,CASSRKCEAFF,TGTGCCAGCAGCCGTAAGTGTGAAGCTTTCTTT
TRBJ2-5,14,TRBD2,TRBV2,NA,CATERLAGGETQYF,TGTGCCACCGAACGACTAGCGGGGGGTGAGACCCAGTACTTC
TRBJ2-7,15,TRBD1,TRBV20-1,NA,CSARSRQGSSYEQYF,TGCAGTGCTAGGTCCCGACAGGGGTCCTCCTACGAGCAGTACTTC
TRBJ2-7,15,NA,TRBV5-1,once,CASSLESDALYEQYF,TGCGCCAGCAGCTTGGAGTCGGATGCACTCTACGAGCAGTACTTC
TRBJ2-1,16,TRBD1,TRBV5-1,few,CASSLQPRDSYNEQFF,TGCGCCAGCAGCTTGCAACCTAGGGACAGCTACAATGAGCAGTTCTTC
TRBJ1-2,17,NA,TRBV7-6,NA,CASSSKGQHISYYGYTF,TGTGCCAGCAGCTCGAAAGGACAGCACATTAGTTACTATGGCTACACCTTC